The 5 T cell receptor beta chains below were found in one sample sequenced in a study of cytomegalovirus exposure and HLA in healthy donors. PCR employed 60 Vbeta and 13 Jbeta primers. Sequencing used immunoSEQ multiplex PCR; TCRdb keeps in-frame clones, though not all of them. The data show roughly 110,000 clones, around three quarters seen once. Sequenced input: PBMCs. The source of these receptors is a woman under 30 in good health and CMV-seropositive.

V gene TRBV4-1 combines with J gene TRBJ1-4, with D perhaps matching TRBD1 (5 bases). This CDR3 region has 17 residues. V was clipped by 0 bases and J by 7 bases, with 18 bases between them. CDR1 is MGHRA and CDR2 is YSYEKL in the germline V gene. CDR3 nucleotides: TGCGCCAGCAGCCAAGAGGGCTGGGCCAGGGTCTCTGAAAAACTGTTTTTT. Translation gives CASSQEGWARVSEKLFF.

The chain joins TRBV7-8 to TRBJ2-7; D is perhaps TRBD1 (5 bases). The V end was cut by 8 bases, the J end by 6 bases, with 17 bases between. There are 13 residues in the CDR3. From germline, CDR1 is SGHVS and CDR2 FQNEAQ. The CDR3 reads CASSDGLQGEQYF. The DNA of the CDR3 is TGTGCCAGCTCTGACGGTCTCCAGGGCGAGCAGTACTTC.

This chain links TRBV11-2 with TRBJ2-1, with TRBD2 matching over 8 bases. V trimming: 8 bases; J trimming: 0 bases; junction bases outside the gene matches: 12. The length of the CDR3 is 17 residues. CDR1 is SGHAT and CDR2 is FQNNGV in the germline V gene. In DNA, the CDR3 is TGTGCCAGCGGGGAGACTAGCGATTTGAGCTCCTACAATGAGCAGTTCTTC. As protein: CASGETSDLSSYNEQFF.

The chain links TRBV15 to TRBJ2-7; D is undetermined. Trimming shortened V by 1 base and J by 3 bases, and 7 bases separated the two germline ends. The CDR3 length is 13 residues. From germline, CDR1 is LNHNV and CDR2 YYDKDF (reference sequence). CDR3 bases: TGTGCCACCAGCAGAGGTATAGTCTACGAGCAGTACTTC. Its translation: CATSRGIVYEQYF.

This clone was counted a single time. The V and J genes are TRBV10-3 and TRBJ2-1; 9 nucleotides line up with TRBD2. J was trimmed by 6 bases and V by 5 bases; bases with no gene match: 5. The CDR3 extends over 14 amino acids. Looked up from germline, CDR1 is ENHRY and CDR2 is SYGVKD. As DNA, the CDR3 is TGTGCCATCAGTCCGGGACTAGCCCTCAATGAGCAGTTCTTC. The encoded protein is CAISPGLALNEQFF.